These T cell receptor beta chains were read from a single sample in a study of T cells in Graves' hyperthyroidism and ophthalmopathy. TCRdb re-analysed the multiplex PCR reads in MiXCR, keeping a single row per CDR3 protein. Among about 540,000 distinct CDR3 sequences, 46% were seen once, and the ten largest hold 8.2%. The specimen sequenced was peripheral blood or thyroid tissue (not recorded which). These TCRs come from a woman between 18 and 29 years old with Graves' hyperthyroidism. The CDR3 runs from the conserved cysteine through the conserved F or W. The D gene is left open where the match is weak. Clone sizes are given selectively: once, few, many, or a class where the clone is expanded.

J gene: TRBJ2-5; D gene: .; clone size: .; V gene: TRBV19; CDR3 DNA: TGTGCCAGTAGTATGGACTACCTGGGGGAGACCCAGTACTTC; CDR3 protein: CASSMDYLGETQYF
J gene: TRBJ1-6; D gene: .; clone size: once; V gene: TRBV2; CDR3 DNA: TGTGCCAGCAGTTACTCCTCAGGCGGAAGCTCCTATAATTCACCCCTCCACTTT; CDR3 protein: CASSYSSGGSSYNSPLHF
J gene: TRBJ2-2; D gene: TRBD2; clone size: .; V gene: TRBV10-1; CDR3 DNA: TGCGCCAGCAGTGGGCCAGCGGGAGGTTCGAACACCGGGGAGCTGTTTTTT; CDR3 protein: CASSGPAGGSNTGELFF
J gene: TRBJ1-1; D gene: TRBD1; clone size: many; V gene: TRBV24-1; CDR3 DNA: TGTGCCACCTTACAGGGGAAAACAGGTGAAGCTTTCTTT; CDR3 protein: CATLQGKTGEAFF
J gene: TRBJ1-1; D gene: .; clone size: .; V gene: TRBV24-1; CDR3 DNA: TGTGCCACCAGTGATCCTTTCGGGGGGACTGAAGCTTTCTTT; CDR3 protein: CATSDPFGGTEAFF
J gene: TRBJ1-4; D gene: TRBD1; clone size: few; V gene: TRBV5-1; CDR3 DNA: TGCGCCAGCAGCCCAGGACAGGCGACAACTAATGAAAAACTGTTTTTT; CDR3 protein: CASSPGQATTNEKLFF
J gene: TRBJ2-6; D gene: .; clone size: .; V gene: TRBV5-1; CDR3 DNA: TGCGCCAGCCGCTTGTCCCCCTCTGGGGCCAACGTCCTGACTTTC; CDR3 protein: CASRLSPSGANVLTF
J gene: TRBJ2-3; D gene: .; clone size: .; V gene: TRBV2; CDR3 DNA: TGTGCCAGCAGTGTATTTCAGAGTGGCTTCACCGATACGCAGTATTTT; CDR3 protein: CASSVFQSGFTDTQYF
J gene: TRBJ2-2; D gene: .; clone size: few; V gene: TRBV7-8; CDR3 DNA: TGTGCCAGCAGCTCTTGGACAGCGAACACCGGGGAGCTGTTTTTT; CDR3 protein: CASSSWTANTGELFF
J gene: TRBJ1-1; D gene: .; clone size: many; V gene: TRBV19; CDR3 DNA: TGTGCCAGTAGCCCGGGACGGAACACTGAAGCTTTCTTT; CDR3 protein: CASSPGRNTEAFF
J gene: TRBJ1-5; D gene: .; clone size: .; V gene: TRBV20-1; CDR3 DNA: TGCAGTGCTATCAGAGGGCAGGGGAGGGAGCCCCAGCATTTT; CDR3 protein: CSAIRGQGREPQHF
J gene: TRBJ1-2; D gene: .; clone size: many; V gene: TRBV10-3; CDR3 DNA: TGTGCCATCAGTGAAGTCAGGGCCTATGGCTACACCTTC; CDR3 protein: CAISEVRAYGYTF
J gene: TRBJ2-7; D gene: .; clone size: .; V gene: TRBV25-1; CDR3 DNA: TGTGCCAGCAGACCCACGCTAGCGACCTACGAGCAGTACTTC; CDR3 protein: CASRPTLATYEQYF
J gene: TRBJ1-4; D gene: .; clone size: .; V gene: TRBV7-3; CDR3 DNA: TGTGCCAGCAGCTGGGGGTCCGCGGGAGGCGAAGAAAAACTGTTTTTT; CDR3 protein: CASSWGSAGGEEKLFF
J gene: TRBJ1-2; D gene: .; clone size: .; V gene: TRBV7-2; CDR3 DNA: TGTGCCAGCAGCTTAGGATTCATGACAAATTATGGCTACACCTTC; CDR3 protein: CASSLGFMTNYGYTF
J gene: TRBJ2-1; D gene: .; clone size: .; V gene: TRBV9; CDR3 DNA: TGTGCCAGCAGCTTAGAAGGGGTAAGCTCCTACAATGAGCAGTTCTTC; CDR3 protein: CASSLEGVSSYNEQFF
J gene: TRBJ1-4; D gene: TRBD1; clone size: few; V gene: TRBV10-3; CDR3 DNA: TGTGCCAGCAGCCACGGACAGGTTAATGAAAAACTGTTTTTT; CDR3 protein: CASSHGQVNEKLFF
J gene: TRBJ2-1; D gene: .; clone size: .; V gene: TRBV25-1; CDR3 DNA: TGTGCCAGCAGGGAGGCCTACGAGCAGTTCTTC; CDR3 protein: CASREAYEQFF
J gene: TRBJ1-2; D gene: .; clone size: .; V gene: TRBV12-3/TRBV12-4; CDR3 DNA: TGTGCCAGCAGTTCTCCTAACTATGGCTACACCTTC; CDR3 protein: CASSSPNYGYTF
J gene: TRBJ2-5; D gene: .; clone size: once; V gene: TRBV24-1; CDR3 DNA: TGTGCCACCAACGGGGAGCGTTGGGACTCGGGGTTAGAGACCCAGTACTTC; CDR3 protein: CATNGERWDSGLETQYF
J gene: TRBJ2-7; D gene: TRBD2; clone size: .; V gene: TRBV19; CDR3 DNA: TGTGCCCCTGCCCGGGGACTAGCTAACGAGCAGTACTTC; CDR3 protein: CAPARGLANEQYF
J gene: TRBJ1-2; D gene: .; clone size: many; V gene: TRBV19; CDR3 DNA: TGTGCCAGTAGTATTGGCGGGTCGGCTGGCTACACCTTC; CDR3 protein: CASSIGGSAGYTF
J gene: TRBJ1-3; D gene: .; clone size: .; V gene: TRBV6-5; CDR3 DNA: TGTGCCAGCAGTGGACTGTCCTCTGGAAACACCATATATTTT; CDR3 protein: CASSGLSSGNTIYF
J gene: TRBJ1-1; D gene: TRBD1; clone size: many; V gene: TRBV10-3; CDR3 DNA: TGTGCCATCAGAACCGGACAGGGGGCGCCTGAAGCTTTCTTT; CDR3 protein: CAIRTGQGAPEAFF
J gene: TRBJ1-2; D gene: TRBD1; clone size: .; V gene: TRBV20-1; CDR3 DNA: TGCGGTGCTACGGACAGGGGGGACTATGGCTACACCTTC; CDR3 protein: CGATDRGDYGYTF
J gene: TRBJ1-1; D gene: .; clone size: .; V gene: TRBV20-1; CDR3 DNA: TGCAGTGCTATGTACGGAGCTATGAACACTGAAGCTTTCTTT; CDR3 protein: CSAMYGAMNTEAFF
J gene: TRBJ1-4; D gene: .; clone size: few; V gene: TRBV2; CDR3 DNA: TGTGCCAGCAGCTCGGGACCCGGGGAAAAACTGTTTTTT; CDR3 protein: CASSSGPGEKLFF
J gene: TRBJ2-7; D gene: .; clone size: .; V gene: TRBV28; CDR3 DNA: TGTGCCAGCAGAGAAACTAGATCCGAGCAGTACTTC; CDR3 protein: CASRETRSEQYF
J gene: TRBJ1-1; D gene: .; clone size: many; V gene: TRBV10-3; CDR3 DNA: TGTGCCAGCAGCCAAGGGCACGCCCGAACGAACACTGAAGCTTTCTTT; CDR3 protein: CASSQGHARTNTEAFF
J gene: TRBJ2-2; D gene: TRBD1; clone size: few; V gene: TRBV7-9; CDR3 DNA: TGTGCCAGCACCCTCATCCGGGACAGGAACACCGGGGAGCTGTTTTTT; CDR3 protein: CASTLIRDRNTGELFF
J gene: TRBJ1-4; D gene: .; clone size: many; V gene: TRBV2; CDR3 DNA: TGTGCCAGCAGGGAAGGCAGTGCTAATGAAAAACTGTTTTTT; CDR3 protein: CASREGSANEKLFF
J gene: TRBJ1-5; D gene: .; clone size: .; V gene: TRBV9; CDR3 DNA: TGTGCCAGCAGCTTAGAATTGGGGGGACAGCCCCAGCATTTT; CDR3 protein: CASSLELGGQPQHF
J gene: TRBJ1-1; D gene: .; clone size: .; V gene: TRBV12-3/TRBV12-4; CDR3 DNA: TGTGCCAGCAGCCAAGATCTGGCAGAGGAAGCTTTCTTT; CDR3 protein: CASSQDLAEEAFF
J gene: TRBJ1-5; D gene: TRBD1; clone size: .; V gene: TRBV2; CDR3 DNA: TGTGCCAGCAGACCCGGACAGGGACCCTTGGCTAGCAATCAGCCCCAGCATTTT; CDR3 protein: CASRPGQGPLASNQPQHF
J gene: TRBJ1-2; D gene: TRBD1; clone size: once; V gene: TRBV29-1; CDR3 DNA: TGCAGCGCAGCCGGGACAGGGGACGTTTATGTTTATGGCTACACCTTC; CDR3 protein: CSAAGTGDVYVYGYTF
J gene: TRBJ1-2; D gene: TRBD1; clone size: .; V gene: TRBV5-1; CDR3 DNA: TGCGCCAGCAGCTTTGGGACAGGTCGGCATGGCTACACCTTC; CDR3 protein: CASSFGTGRHGYTF
J gene: TRBJ2-5; D gene: .; clone size: .; V gene: TRBV20-1; CDR3 DNA: TGCAGTGCTAGAGAGTGGGGTGGAGAGACCCAGTACTTC; CDR3 protein: CSAREWGGETQYF
J gene: TRBJ1-6; D gene: .; clone size: .; V gene: TRBV20-1; CDR3 DNA: TGCAGTGCTAGAGCCCAGGGCAACAATTCACCCCTCCACTTT; CDR3 protein: CSARAQGNNSPLHF
J gene: TRBJ1-4; D gene: .; clone size: few; V gene: TRBV29-1; CDR3 DNA: TGCAGCGTTGTTTCGAATAGACAGGCGAAGGGGAGGGAAAAACTGTTTTTT; CDR3 protein: CSVVSNRQAKGREKLFF
J gene: TRBJ1-5; D gene: TRBD1; clone size: many; V gene: TRBV12-3/TRBV12-4; CDR3 DNA: TGTGCCAGCAGTCGACAGGGGAGGGCTCAGCCCCAGCATTTT; CDR3 protein: CASSRQGRAQPQHF
J gene: TRBJ2-2; D gene: TRBD2; clone size: .; V gene: TRBV7-2; CDR3 DNA: TGTGCCATGGAGCGGGAGGGGGTCACCGGGGAGCTGTTTTTT; CDR3 protein: CAMEREGVTGELFF
J gene: TRBJ1-2; D gene: .; clone size: .; V gene: TRBV29-1; CDR3 DNA: TGCAGCGTGGGGGGGGCAGATAACTATGGCTACACCTTC; CDR3 protein: CSVGGADNYGYTF
J gene: TRBJ1-5; D gene: .; clone size: .; V gene: TRBV7-8; CDR3 DNA: TGTGCCAGCAGCTCCAGGGTCGTCGGGAATCAGCCCCAGCATTTT; CDR3 protein: CASSSRVVGNQPQHF
J gene: TRBJ1-1; D gene: TRBD1; clone size: few; V gene: TRBV7-9; CDR3 DNA: TGTGCCAGCAGCTCCGGACAGGGAAGGTCTGAAGCTTTCTTT; CDR3 protein: CASSSGQGRSEAFF
J gene: TRBJ1-1; D gene: TRBD1; clone size: few; V gene: TRBV7-9; CDR3 DNA: TGTGCCAGCAGCTTTAGCCGAACAGGGGACGCTTTCTTT; CDR3 protein: CASSFSRTGDAFF
J gene: TRBJ1-1; D gene: .; clone size: .; V gene: TRBV6-5; CDR3 DNA: TGTGCCAGCAGTTACCAGGAGAACACTGAAGCTTTCTTT; CDR3 protein: CASSYQENTEAFF